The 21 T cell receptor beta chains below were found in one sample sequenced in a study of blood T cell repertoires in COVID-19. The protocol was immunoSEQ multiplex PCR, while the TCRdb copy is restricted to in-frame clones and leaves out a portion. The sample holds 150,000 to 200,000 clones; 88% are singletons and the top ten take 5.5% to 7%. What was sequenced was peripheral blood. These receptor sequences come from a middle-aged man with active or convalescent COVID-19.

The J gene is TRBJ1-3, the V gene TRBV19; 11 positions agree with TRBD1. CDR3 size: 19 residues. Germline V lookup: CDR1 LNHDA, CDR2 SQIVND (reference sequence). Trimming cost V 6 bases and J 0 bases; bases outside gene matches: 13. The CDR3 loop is CASRKDRGLTSFSGNTIYF. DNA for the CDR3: TGTGCCAGTAGGAAGGACAGGGGGCTTACCTCCTTCTCTGGAAACACCATATATTTT.

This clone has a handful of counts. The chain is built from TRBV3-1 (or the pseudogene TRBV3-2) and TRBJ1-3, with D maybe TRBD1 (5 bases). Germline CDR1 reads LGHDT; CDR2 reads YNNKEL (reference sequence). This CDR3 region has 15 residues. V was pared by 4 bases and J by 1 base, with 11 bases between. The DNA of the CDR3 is TGTGCCAGCAGCCCGTTGGGGGGTTCTGGAAACACCATATATTTT. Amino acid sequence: CASSPLGGSGNTIYF.

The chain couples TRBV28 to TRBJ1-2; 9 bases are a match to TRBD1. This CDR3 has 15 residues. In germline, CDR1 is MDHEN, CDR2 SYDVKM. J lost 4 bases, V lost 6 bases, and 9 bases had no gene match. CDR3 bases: TGTGCCAGCAGAGTACAGGGGGCGTCAACCTATGGCTACACCTTC. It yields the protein CASRVQGASTYGYTF.

CDR3 protein: CASSEVRTHQETQYF. The CDR3 DNA is TGTGCCAGCAGTGAAGTAAGGACACACCAAGAGACCCAGTACTTC. The chain recombines TRBV6-1 with TRBJ2-5; weak D call: TRBD1 (5 bases). Germline V CDR1 and CDR2: MNHNS, SASEGT. There are 15 residues in the CDR3. The ends were cut back, 1 base at V and 0 bases at J, with 9 bases in the middle.

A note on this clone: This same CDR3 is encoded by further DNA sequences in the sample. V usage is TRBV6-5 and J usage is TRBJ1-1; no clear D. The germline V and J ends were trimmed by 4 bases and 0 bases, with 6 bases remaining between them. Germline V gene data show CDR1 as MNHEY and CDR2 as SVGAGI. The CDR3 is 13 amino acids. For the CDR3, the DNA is TGTGCCAGCAGTTCGTCAGTGAACACTGAAGCTTTCTTT. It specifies CASSSSVNTEAFF.

The CDR3 spells CASSPGRRGTQYF. CDR3 bases: TGTGCCAGCAGCCCCGGGAGAAGGGGAACCCAGTACTTC. The rearrangement joins TRBV7-2 to TRBJ2-5; perhaps TRBD2 as D (6 bases). The CDR3 spans 13 residues. The V gene's germline CDR1 is SGHTA and CDR2 FQGNSA. The V gene lost 5 bases and the J gene lost 8 bases, with 15 bases spanning the gap.

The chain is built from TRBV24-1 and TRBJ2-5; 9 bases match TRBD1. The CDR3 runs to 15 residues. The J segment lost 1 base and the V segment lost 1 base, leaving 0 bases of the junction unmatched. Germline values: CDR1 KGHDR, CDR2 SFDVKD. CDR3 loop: CATSDLQGAQETQYF. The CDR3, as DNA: TGTGCCACCAGTGATTTACAGGGGGCCCAAGAGACCCAGTACTTC.

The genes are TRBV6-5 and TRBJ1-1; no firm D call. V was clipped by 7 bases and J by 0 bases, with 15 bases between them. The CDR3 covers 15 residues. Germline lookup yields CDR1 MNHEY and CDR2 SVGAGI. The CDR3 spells CASTVSPTLNTEAFF. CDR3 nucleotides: TGTGCCAGCACCGTTTCACCTACCTTGAACACTGAAGCTTTCTTT.

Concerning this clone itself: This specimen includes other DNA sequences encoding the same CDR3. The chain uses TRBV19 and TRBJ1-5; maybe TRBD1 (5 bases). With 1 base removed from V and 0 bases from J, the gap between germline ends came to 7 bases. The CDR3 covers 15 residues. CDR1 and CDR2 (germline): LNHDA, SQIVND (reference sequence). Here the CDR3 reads CASSIVGDSNQPQHF. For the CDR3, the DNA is TGTGCCAGTAGTATAGTAGGGGATAGCAATCAGCCCCAGCATTTT.

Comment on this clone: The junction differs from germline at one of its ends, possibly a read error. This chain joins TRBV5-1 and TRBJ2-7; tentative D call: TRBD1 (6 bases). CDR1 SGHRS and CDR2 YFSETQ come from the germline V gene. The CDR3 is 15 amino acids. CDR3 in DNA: TGCGCCAGCAGCTTCGAAGGGGGTAGCTCCCACGAGCAGTACTTC. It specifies CASSFEGGSSHEQYF.

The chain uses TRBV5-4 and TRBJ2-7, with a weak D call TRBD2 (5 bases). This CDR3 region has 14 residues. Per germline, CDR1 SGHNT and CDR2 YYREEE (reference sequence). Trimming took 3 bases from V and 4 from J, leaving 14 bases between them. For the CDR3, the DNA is TGTGCCAGCAGCTCACAGCGGAAGCCTTACGAGCAGTACTTC. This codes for CASSSQRKPYEQYF.

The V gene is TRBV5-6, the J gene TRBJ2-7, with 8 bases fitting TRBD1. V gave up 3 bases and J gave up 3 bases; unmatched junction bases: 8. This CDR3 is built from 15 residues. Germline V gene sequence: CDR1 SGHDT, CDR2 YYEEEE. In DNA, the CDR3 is TGTGCCAGCAGCTCCGGGACAGGTGCAAACTACGAGCAGTACTTC. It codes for CASSSGTGANYEQYF.

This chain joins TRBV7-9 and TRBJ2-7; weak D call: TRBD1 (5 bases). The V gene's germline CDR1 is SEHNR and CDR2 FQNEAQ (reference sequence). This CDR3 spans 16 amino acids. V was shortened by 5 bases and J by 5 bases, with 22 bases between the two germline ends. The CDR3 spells CASSTRQIGVLNEQYF. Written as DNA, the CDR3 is TGTGCCAGCAGCACAAGACAGATAGGCGTTCTTAACGAGCAGTACTTC.

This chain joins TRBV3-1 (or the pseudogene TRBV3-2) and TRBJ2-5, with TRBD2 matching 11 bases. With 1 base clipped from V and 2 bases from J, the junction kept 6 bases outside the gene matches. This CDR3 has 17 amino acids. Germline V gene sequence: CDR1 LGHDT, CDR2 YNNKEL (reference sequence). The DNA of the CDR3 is TGTGCCAGCAGCCAAGGACTAGCGGGACCGCCGCAAGAGACCCAGTACTTC. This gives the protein CASSQGLAGPPQETQYF.

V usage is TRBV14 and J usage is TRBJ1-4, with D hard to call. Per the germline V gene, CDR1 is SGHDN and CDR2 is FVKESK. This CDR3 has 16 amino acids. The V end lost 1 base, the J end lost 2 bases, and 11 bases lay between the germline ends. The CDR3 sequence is CASSQVSGATNEKLFF. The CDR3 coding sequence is TGTGCCAGCAGCCAAGTCTCTGGAGCCACTAATGAAAAACTGTTTTTT.

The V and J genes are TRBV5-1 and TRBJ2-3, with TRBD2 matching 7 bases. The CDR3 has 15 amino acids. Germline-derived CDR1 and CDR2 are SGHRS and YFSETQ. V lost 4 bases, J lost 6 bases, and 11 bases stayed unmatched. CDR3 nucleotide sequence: TGCGCCAGCAGCCCCCGGACTAGATTAGCGGATACGCAGTATTTT. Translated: CASSPRTRLADTQYF.

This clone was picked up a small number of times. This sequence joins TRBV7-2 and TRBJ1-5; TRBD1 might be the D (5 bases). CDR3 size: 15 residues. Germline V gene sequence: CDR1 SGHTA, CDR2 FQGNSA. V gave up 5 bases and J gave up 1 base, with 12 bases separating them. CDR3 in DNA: TGTGCCAGCAGCCCCAGCGGGGCCAGCAATCAGCCCCAGCATTTT. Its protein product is CASSPSGASNQPQHF.

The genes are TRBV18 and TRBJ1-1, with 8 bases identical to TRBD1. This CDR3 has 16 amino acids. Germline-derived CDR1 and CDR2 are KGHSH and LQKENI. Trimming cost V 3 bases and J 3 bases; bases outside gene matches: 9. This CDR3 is CASSPSPGQAHTEAFF. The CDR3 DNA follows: TGTGCCAGCTCACCCTCGCCGGGACAGGCACACACTGAAGCTTTCTTT. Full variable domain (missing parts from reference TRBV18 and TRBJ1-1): NAGVMQNPRHLVRRRGQEARLRCSPMKGHSHVYWYRQLPEEGLKFMVYLQKENIIDESGMPKERFSAEFPKEGPSILRIQQVVRGDSAAYFCASSPSPGQAHTEAFFGQGTRLTVV.

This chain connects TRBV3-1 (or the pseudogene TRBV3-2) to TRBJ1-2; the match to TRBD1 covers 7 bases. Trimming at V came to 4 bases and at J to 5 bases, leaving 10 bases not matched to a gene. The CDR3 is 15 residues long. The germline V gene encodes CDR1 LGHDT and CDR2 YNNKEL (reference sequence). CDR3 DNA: TGTGCCAGCAGCCGACAACAGGGGCTATCGTATGGCTACACCTTC. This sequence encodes CASSRQQGLSYGYTF.

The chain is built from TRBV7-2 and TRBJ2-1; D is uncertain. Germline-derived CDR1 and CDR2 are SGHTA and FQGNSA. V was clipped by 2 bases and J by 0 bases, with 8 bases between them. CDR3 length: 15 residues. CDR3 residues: CASSLIGSSYNEQFF. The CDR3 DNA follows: TGTGCCAGCAGCTTAATCGGTAGCTCCTACAATGAGCAGTTCTTC.

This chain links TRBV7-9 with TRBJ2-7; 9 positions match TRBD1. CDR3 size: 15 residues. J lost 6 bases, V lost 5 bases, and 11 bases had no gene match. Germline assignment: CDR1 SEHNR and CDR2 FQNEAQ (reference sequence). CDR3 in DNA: TGTGCCAGCAGCCATTTGACAGGGGGAATTGGCGAGCAGTACTTC. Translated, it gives CASSHLTGGIGEQYF.